A selection of T cell receptor beta chains follows, all from one sample in a study of shared clonotypes between healthy human individuals. The repertoire was sequenced with immunoSEQ multiplex PCR; TCRdb's copy has only in-frame clones and lacks some. This table holds under 650,000 clones, 96% found once. The sequencing sample was made of naive CD4+ T cells sorted from blood. The receptor set was obtained from a woman aged 25 to 39 in good health. CDR3s include the opening cysteine and the closing phenylalanine or tryptophan. The D gene is left open where the match is weak. Size tells how often a clone was seen (once, few, many) or the class of an expanded clone, and some rows leave it out.

D gene | J gene | clone size | V gene | CDR3 DNA | CDR3 protein
. | TRBJ2-2 | . | TRBV6-1 | TGTGCCAGCGGGGCGGAGGCAGTGAACACCGGGGAGCTGTTTTTT | CASGAEAVNTGELFF
. | TRBJ2-7 | . | TRBV21-1 | TGTGCCAGCAGCAAACCGGATAGCGGGAGTCTTTTCTACGAGCAGTACTTC | CASSKPDSGSLFYEQYF
. | TRBJ2-5 | . | TRBV7-9 | TGTGCCAGCACCCCCGGAGTAAGGGAGCAGTACTTC | CASTPGVREQYF
. | TRBJ2-5 | . | TRBV9 | TGTGCCAGCAGCGTAGTGGGGTTCGCATCAGAGACCCAGTACTTC | CASSVVGFASETQYF
. | TRBJ2-7 | . | TRBV6-5 | TGTGCCAGCAGGAGGGGAACTCAGATCGAGCAGTACTTC | CASRRGTQIEQYF
. | TRBJ2-7 | . | TRBV6-5 | TGTGCCAGCAGTTACTCGGGGTGGGCCGCCTACGAGCAGTACTTC | CASSYSGWAAYEQYF
. | TRBJ1-1 | . | TRBV11-2 | TGTGCCAGCAGGAACGACAGGCAGAACACTGAAGCTTTCTTT | CASRNDRQNTEAFF
. | TRBJ2-2 | . | TRBV28 | TGTGCCAGCAGTCCTGGGTATGGGGAAAACACCGGGGAGCTGTTTTTT | CASSPGYGENTGELFF
TRBD2 | TRBJ2-7 | . | TRBV28 | TGTGCCAGCAGTCCGCACTCCGGGACTAGCGGGTCCGAGGAGCAGTACTTC | CASSPHSGTSGSEEQYF
TRBD2 | TRBJ2-7 | once | TRBV4-3 | TGCGCCAGCAGCCAAGAGAGACTAGCGGGAGGGCCCCACGAGCAGTACTTC | CASSQERLAGGPHEQYF
TRBD1 | TRBJ1-4 | once | TRBV28 | TGTGCCAGCAGTCGGACAGGGCTTTTGGAAAAACTGTTTTTT | CASSRTGLLEKLFF
. | TRBJ2-7 | . | TRBV7-6 | TGTGCCAGCAGCAACGCGAAATCGGGCAACTACGAGCAGTACTTC | CASSNAKSGNYEQYF
TRBD1 | TRBJ1-5 | . | TRBV28 | TGTGCCAGCAACCTTGGACAGGGAGGACAGCCCCAGCATTTT | CASNLGQGGQPQHF
. | TRBJ2-2 | once | TRBV19 | TGTGCCAGTAAAATACAGGGGAACACCGGGGAGCTGTTTTTT | CASKIQGNTGELFF
. | TRBJ2-5 | . | TRBV2 | TGTGCCAGCAATCGAAACGCGGGCGGAGAGACCCAGTACTTC | CASNRNAGGETQYF
TRBD1 | TRBJ2-1 | . | TRBV19 | TGTGCCAGTAGTCCCCGGACAGGGGGGGAGTTCTTC | CASSPRTGGEFF